The clone carrying this T cell receptor beta chain occurred many times. Antigen unknown. Unique molecular identifiers were incorporated when the TCRbeta library was constructed. Each CDR3 protein is one row after TCRdb ran MiXCR on the PCR reads. The table lists around 270,000 distinct CDR3 sequences, around 7.1% of them singletons, with approximately 9.6% in the top ten. These data come from a study of T-cell reconstitution after alpha-beta-depleted transplantation in children. Overall study results and limits: The study traced high day-60 TCRbeta diversity in some patients to surviving recipient T cells and thymic progenitors. At around two months after transplant, the alpha-beta T cells were reportedly derived from several hundred expanded clones that came from non-depleted graft cells. A year post-transplant, T-cell counts and diversity derived mostly from newly produced T cells.

The sample was peripheral blood, taken 360 days after TCRalphabeta/CD19-depleted stem cell transplant. The receptor comes from a female patient aged 2-9 years who had a stem cell transplant for Fanconi anemia, so the T cells may come from the graft donor.

CDR3 in amino acids: CASSWQSGTEAFF. DNA of the CDR3: TGTGCCAGCTCTTGGCAGTCGGGCACTGAAGCTTTCTTT. The rearrangement uses TRBV18 and TRBJ1-1; no definite D call. CDR3 length: 13 residues. Germline CDR1 and CDR2: KGHSH and LQKENI. The V gene lost 6 bases and the J gene lost 4 bases, with 12 bases spanning the gap. Variable domain in full (rest from reference TRBV18 and TRBJ1-1): NAGVMQNPRHLVRRRGQEARLRCSPMKGHSHVYWYRQLPEEGLKFMVYLQKENIIDESGMPKERFSAEFPKEGPSILRIQQVVRGDSAAYFCASSWQSGTEAFFGQGTRLTVV.